This T cell receptor beta chain emerged from a study of T cells in narcolepsy. Findings and caveats of the study: In some patient and control memory CD4+ samples, autoreactive clones were absent.

Libraries were prepared by immunoSEQ multiplex PCR; TCRdb keeps only in-frame clonotypes and omits some of them. Seen here are around 30,000 clones, roughly four fifths observed once, and the top ten hold 2.6%. The CDR3 extends over 17 amino acids. Germline-derived CDR1 and CDR2 are LGHNA and YSLEER. V lost 0 bases and J 4 bases, leaving 19 bases between the germline ends. This clone came up once. What it binds is not known. V usage is TRBV4-3 and J usage is TRBJ2-7, with a tentative D call TRBD1 (6 bases). This TCR came from a human donor with narcolepsy. The sample comprised CD45RA- memory CD4+ T cells from PBMCs. As DNA, the CDR3 is TGCGCCAGCAGCCAAGATGTTGGGGGCCTTCGATATTACGAGCAGTACTTC. Its protein is CASSQDVGGLRYYEQYF.